This T cell receptor (beta chain) was sequenced for a study of monozygotic twins with inflammatory bowel disease. Study-level points and caveats: Repertoire similarity was not found to differ between concordant and discordant twins, possibly from limited power. Variability may have been added to patient repertoires by differing immunosuppressive treatments. Researchers report that IBD patients shared fewer clonotypes with others than healthy twins, especially amid disease activity. Distinct T cell subtypes could not be told apart.

On this clonotype: Its matching antigen is unknown.

There are 18 residues in the CDR3. Germline V CDR1 and CDR2: SGHTA, FQGTGA. TCRdb re-called the 5' RACE reads; every CDR3 protein appears as one record, without DNA. The sample totals nearly 450,000 distinct CDR3 sequences. This TCR was sampled from a human donor with ulcerative colitis or Crohn's disease, or a healthy co-twin of an affected twin (not recorded which). Sequenced material: blood. The gene calls are TRBV7-3 and TRBJ2-1; TCRdb selects TRBD1, and the lack of DNA leaves this call unchecked. The CDR3 protein is CASSLTETGLGSYNEQFF. The full variable domain, rest sourced from reference TRBV7-3 and TRBJ2-1, is GAGVSQTPSNKVTEKGKYVELRCDPISGHTALYWYRQSLGQGPEFLIYFQGTGAADDSGLPNDRFFAVRPEGSVSTLKIQRTERGDSAVYLCASSLTETGLGSYNEQFFGPGTRLTVL.